What follows are 29 T cell receptor beta chains derived from one specimen sequenced in a study of OX40 agonist ivuxolimab in advanced cancers. Data came from immunoSEQ multiplex PCR; TCRdb stores just in-frame clones and leaves some out. The data contain about 40,000 clones, approximately 80% of them singletons. The source material was CD4+ or CD8+ T cells sorted from blood, sampled in a trial of the OX40 agonist ivuxolimab. All receptors derive from an adult with an advanced solid tumor such as melanoma, head and neck, liver or kidney cancer.

CDR3 residues: CASQFRGGGPAEQYF. The CDR3 nucleotides read TGTGCCAGCCAATTTAGGGGGGGAGGGCCTGCGGAGCAGTACTTC. The rearrangement joins TRBV13 to TRBJ2-7; a weak D match, TRBD2 (7 bases). The germline gives CDR1 PRHDT, CDR2 FYEKMQ (reference sequence). V was trimmed by 8 bases and J by 7 bases, leaving 24 bases between them. The CDR3 length is 15 residues.

This clone has only one observation. This CDR3 reads CASKQNRGGRYTEAFF. CDR3 nucleotides: TGTGCCAGCAAGCAAAACAGGGGAGGGAGGTACACTGAAGCTTTCTTT. The rearrangement links TRBV28 to TRBJ1-1; 7 nucleotides match TRBD1. CDR1 and CDR2 (germline): MDHEN, SYDVKM. The CDR3 totals 16 residues. After removal of 7 bases from V and 3 bases from J, the junction contained 14 bases not matched to a gene.

The chain recombines TRBV7-9 with TRBJ1-2; D might be TRBD1 (6 bases). The CDR3 is 13 amino acids. V dropped 6 bases and J dropped 7 bases, with 15 bases sitting between them. The germline V gene encodes CDR1 SEHNR and CDR2 FQNEAQ (reference sequence). In nucleotides, the CDR3 is TGTGCCAGCAGTTTGGGGGCAGGGTTTGGCTACACCTTC. Encoded protein: CASSLGAGFGYTF.

Concerning this clone: Other nucleotide sequences from this sample produce the same CDR3. The V and J genes are TRBV20-1 and TRBJ2-7, with D unresolved. The CDR3 sequence is 11 residues long. The V gene lost 0 bases and the J gene lost 3 bases, with 3 bases spanning the gap. In germline, CDR1 is DFQATT, CDR2 SNEGSKA (reference sequence). The CDR3: CSAREGYEQYF. DNA for the CDR3: TGCAGTGCTAGAGAAGGCTACGAGCAGTACTTC.

The chain has TRBV5-3 and TRBJ1-5; perhaps TRBD1 as D (6 bases). TRBV5-3 qualifies as an ORF whose function is uncertain. The CDR3 totals 15 residues. Trimming stripped 4 bases from V and 7 bases from J, with 18 bases between. This CDR3 reads CARSDAGAVEQPQHF. CDR3 nucleotides: TGTGCCAGAAGCGATGCAGGGGCGGTGGAGCAGCCCCAGCATTTT.

As to this clone: Distinct nucleotide sequences in the sample also encode this CDR3. V is TRBV4-3 and J is TRBJ2-3; D is unresolved. This CDR3 region has 13 residues. Germline V lookup: CDR1 LGHNA, CDR2 YSLEER. Trimming took off 2 bases at V and 0 bases at J, with 3 bases between the two ends. CDR3 in amino acids: CASSQFSTDTQYF. DNA for the CDR3: TGCGCCAGCAGCCAATTTAGCACAGATACGCAGTATTTT.

V gene TRBV19 combines with J gene TRBJ1-1; no definite D call. V dropped 7 bases and J dropped 8 bases, with 20 bases sitting between them. Germline CDR1 is LNHDA and CDR2 is SQIVND (reference sequence). The CDR3 loop spans 14 amino acids. CDR3 in amino acids: CASTNGQDRSEAFF. The CDR3 region has the DNA TGTGCCAGTACAAACGGTCAAGATAGATCCGAAGCTTTCTTT.

This clone was seen a single time. This chain connects TRBV7-2 to TRBJ2-3; either TRBD1 or TRBD2 may supply D (6 bases each). Trimming took 2 bases from V and 6 from J, leaving 15 bases between them. This CDR3 has 15 residues. Germline-derived CDR1 and CDR2 are SGHTA and FQGNSA. The CDR3 here is CASSLSRGPQDTQYF. As DNA, the CDR3 is TGTGCCAGCAGCTTATCCCGGGGGCCCCAGGATACGCAGTATTTT.

The chain joins TRBV27 to TRBJ2-3, with TRBD2 matching 16 bases. This CDR3 spans 18 amino acids. V shed 8 bases and J 3 bases; nucleotides not matched to a gene: 11. The germline V gene encodes CDR1 MNHEY and CDR2 SMNVEV (reference sequence). The CDR3: CASATGTSGRAETDTQYF. Here the CDR3 DNA reads TGTGCCAGCGCAACCGGGACTAGCGGGAGGGCCGAAACAGATACGCAGTATTTT.

The rearrangement joins TRBV6-5 to TRBJ2-7; a weak D match, TRBD1 (6 bases). The V gene lost 0 bases and the J gene lost 6 bases, with 12 bases spanning the gap. This CDR3 region has 14 residues. The germline CDR1 and CDR2 sequences are MNHEY and SVGAGI. CDR3 DNA sequence: TGTGCCAGCAGTTACTCGAACAGGGTCGGCGAGCAGTACTTC. Protein product: CASSYSNRVGEQYF.

The chain combines TRBV7-8 with TRBJ1-5; TRBD1 might be the D (6 bases). Germline V gives CDR1 SGHVS, CDR2 FQNEAQ. The germline V and J ends were trimmed by 3 bases and 2 bases, with 11 bases remaining between them. The CDR3 has 15 residues. CDR3 region: CASSFGPGGNQPQHF. The CDR3 nucleotides read TGTGCCAGCAGCTTTGGCCCAGGGGGCAATCAGCCCCAGCATTTT.

V gene TRBV14 combines with J gene TRBJ1-5; D might be TRBD1 (5 bases). The V end lost 3 bases, the J end lost 7 bases, and 10 bases lay between the germline ends. This CDR3 has 13 amino acids. Germline V lookup: CDR1 SGHDN, CDR2 FVKESK. Written as DNA, the CDR3 is TGTGCCAGCAGCCAGGGGCTTGGGCAGCCCCAGCATTTT. This encodes CASSQGLGQPQHF. The full variable domain, with the rest looked up from reference TRBV14 and TRBJ1-5, is EAGVTQFPSHSVIEKGQTVTLRCDPISGHDNLYWYRRVMGKEIKFLLHFVKESKQDESGMPNNRFLAERTGGTYSTLKVQPAELEDSGVYFCASSQGLGQPQHFGDGTRLSIL.

This rearrangement joins TRBV2 to TRBJ2-2; 7 nucleotides align to TRBD2. Trimming removed 8 bases from V and 0 bases from J; junction bases left unmatched: 9. This CDR3 comprises 16 residues. The V gene's germline CDR1 is SNHLY and CDR2 FYNNEI. The CDR3 loop reads CASFGSSGSNTGELFF. The CDR3 nucleotides read TGTGCCAGCTTTGGGTCTAGCGGATCGAACACCGGGGAGCTGTTTTTT. Full variable domain (missing parts from reference TRBV2 and TRBJ2-2): EPEVTQTPSHQVTQMGQEVILRCVPISNHLYFYWYRQILGQKVEFLVSFYNNEISEKSEIFDDQFSVERPDGSNFTLKIRSTKLEDSAMYFCASFGSSGSNTGELFFGEGSRLTVL.

The J gene is TRBJ1-5, the V gene TRBV6-1; perhaps TRBD1 as D (6 bases). Trimming took 6 bases from V and 0 from J, leaving 9 bases between them. The CDR3 length is 14 residues. Germline V gene data show CDR1 as MNHNS and CDR2 as SASEGT. The CDR3 is CASSGQNSNQPQHF. CDR3 DNA: TGTGCCAGCAGCGGACAGAATAGCAATCAGCCCCAGCATTTT.

The rearrangement joins TRBV28 to TRBJ2-1, with TRBD2 identical over 7 bases. The germline gives CDR1 MDHEN, CDR2 SYDVKM. With 3 bases clipped from V and 7 bases from J, the junction kept 9 bases outside the gene matches. CDR3 length: 15 residues. The CDR3 spells CASSLREREVNEQFF. The CDR3 DNA reads as TGTGCCAGCAGTTTGCGGGAGCGCGAAGTGAATGAGCAGTTCTTC.

Only one count was recorded for this clone. J is TRBJ1-2 and V is TRBV28, with D perhaps TRBD1 (6 bases). The germline CDR1 and CDR2 sequences are MDHEN and SYDVKM. The CDR3 has 14 amino acids. V lost 6 bases and J lost 8, with 19 bases in between. CDR3 sequence reads: CASRMQGSREGYTF. The DNA for the CDR3 is TGTGCCAGCAGAATGCAGGGGAGTAGAGAAGGCTACACCTTC.

The J gene is TRBJ1-4, the V gene TRBV10-3; D possibly corresponds to TRBD1 (6 bases). The CDR3 has 14 residues. The germline gives CDR1 ENHRY, CDR2 SYGVKD. The ends were cut back, 2 bases at V and 6 bases at J, with 10 bases in the middle. CDR3 nucleotide sequence: TGTGCCATCAGTGAGAGGGGGGCTGATGAAAAACTGTTTTTT. Translating it yields CAISERGADEKLFF.

The rearrangement joins TRBV6-6 to TRBJ2-3, with a possible D match to TRBD2 (5 bases). The CDR3 has 15 residues. CDR1 is MNHNY and CDR2 is SVGAGI in the germline V gene (reference sequence). V lost 0 bases and J 5 bases, leaving 12 bases between the germline ends. Written as DNA, the CDR3 is TGTGCCAGCAGTTACTCTCGCCCCGGAGGAGATACGCAGTATTTT. Translation: CASSYSRPGGDTQYF.

The chain recombines TRBV5-1 with TRBJ1-2, with TRBD1 matching over 9 bases. This CDR3 contains 15 residues. Germline V gene sequence: CDR1 SGHRS, CDR2 YFSETQ. The J segment lost 3 bases and the V segment lost 3 bases, leaving 6 bases of the junction unmatched. The chain's CDR3 is CASSSQGAGDYGYTF. CDR3 bases: TGCGCCAGCAGCTCACAGGGGGCGGGAGACTATGGCTACACCTTC.

The V and J genes are TRBV28 and TRBJ1-2; D is possibly TRBD1 (5 bases). The CDR3 has 14 residues. Germline assignment: CDR1 MDHEN and CDR2 SYDVKM. Between the trimmed V and J ends, which lost 3 bases and 3 bases, there was a span of 11 bases. Written as DNA, the CDR3 is TGTGCCAGCAGTTTTTCTGGGACGGACTATGGCTACACCTTC. It codes for CASSFSGTDYGYTF.

The chain joins TRBV10-3 to TRBJ1-6, with D perhaps TRBD1 (6 bases). CDR1 ENHRY and CDR2 SYGVKD come from the germline V gene. V was pared by 7 bases and J by 8 bases, with 15 bases between. The CDR3 is 14 amino acids. The CDR3 loop reads CAIKAGVRDSPLHF. The CDR3 DNA follows: TGTGCCATCAAGGCAGGGGTAAGGGATTCACCCCTCCACTTT.

Only one count was recorded for this clone. This sequence joins TRBV6-6 and TRBJ2-7; D may be TRBD2 (6 bases). CDR3 length equals 11 residues. CDR1 is MNHNY, CDR2 SVGAGI, per germline (reference sequence). Trimming shortened V by 6 bases and J by 3 bases, and 6 bases separated the two germline ends. The CDR3 DNA reads as TGTGCCAGCAGGCGGGGCTACGAGCAGTACTTC. The encoded protein is CASRRGYEQYF.

The genes are TRBV18 and TRBJ2-7; no clear D. With 3 bases removed from V and 6 bases from J, the gap between germline ends came to 12 bases. This CDR3 has 13 amino acids. Per the germline V gene, CDR1 is KGHSH and CDR2 is LQKENI. CDR3 region: CASSPTATSEQYF. The CDR3 DNA is TGTGCCAGCTCACCTACCGCTACGAGCGAGCAGTACTTC. Supplemented by reference TRBV18 and TRBJ2-7, the full variable domain reads NAGVMQNPRHLVRRRGQEARLRCSPMKGHSHVYWYRQLPEEGLKFMVYLQKENIIDESGMPKERFSAEFPKEGPSILRIQQVVRGDSAAYFCASSPTATSEQYFGPGTRLTVT.

The chain employs TRBV2 and TRBJ2-5, with TRBD1 matching over 9 bases. The V gene's germline CDR1 is SNHLY and CDR2 FYNNEI. Trimming took 6 bases from V and 4 from J; bases not matched to a gene: 6. This CDR3 region has 14 residues. CDR3 region: CASRGTGTLETQYF. The CDR3 DNA sequence: TGTGCCAGCAGGGGGACAGGGACCCTAGAGACCCAGTACTTC.

This chain links TRBV4-1 with TRBJ1-2, with D perhaps TRBD1 (6 bases). The CDR3 consists of 13 residues. Germline V gives CDR1 MGHRA, CDR2 YSYEKL. Trimming took off 5 bases at V and 7 bases at J, with 14 bases between the two ends. The CDR3 coding sequence is TGCGCCAGCAGCGGAGTGGGGGGCGCTGGCTACACCTTC. This gives the protein CASSGVGGAGYTF.

This rearrangement joins TRBV19 to TRBJ1-1, with D unclear. Trimming removed 7 bases from V and 1 base from J, with 13 bases in between. Per germline, CDR1 LNHDA and CDR2 SQIVND (reference sequence). The CDR3 is 14 amino acids. The CDR3 DNA sequence: TGTGCCAGTACCGCGGTGGGGTGGAACACTGAAGCTTTCTTT. It specifies CASTAVGWNTEAFF.

The chain links TRBV10-3 to TRBJ2-3, with a possible D match to TRBD1 (5 bases). CDR1 ENHRY and CDR2 SYGVKD come from the germline V gene. The V gene lost 5 bases and the J gene lost 5 bases, with 5 bases spanning the gap. This CDR3 contains 11 residues. CDR3 DNA sequence: TGTGCCATCAGTAGGGGAGATACGCAGTATTTT. The encoded protein is CAISRGDTQYF.

This clone was seen only a few times. The rearrangement links TRBV7-2 to TRBJ1-2; D is perhaps TRBD1 (5 bases). V was pared by 4 bases and J by 4 bases, with 19 bases between. CDR3 size: 16 residues. Germline V lookup: CDR1 SGHTA, CDR2 FQGNSA. The CDR3 sequence: CASSSPDTGFIYGYTF. The CDR3 DNA reads as TGTGCCAGCAGCTCTCCAGACACAGGCTTTATCTATGGCTACACCTTC. Drawing the rest from reference TRBV7-2 and TRBJ1-2, the complete variable domain is GAGVSQSPSNKVTEKGKDVELRCDPISGHTALYWYRQSLGQGLEFLIYFQGNSAPDKSGLPSDRFSAERTGGSVSTLTIQRTQQEDSAVYLCASSSPDTGFIYGYTFGSGTRLTVV.

This clone was seen a single time. The rearrangement links TRBV18 to TRBJ2-7; possible D gene TRBD1, 5 bases. V was pared by 6 bases and J by 5 bases, with 17 bases between. The CDR3 contains 14 residues. Germline assignment: CDR1 KGHSH and CDR2 LQKENI. CDR3 in amino acids: CASSLKLDRDEQYF. The DNA of the CDR3 is TGTGCCAGCTCCCTAAAGCTCGACAGAGACGAGCAGTACTTC.